The entry below describes one T cell receptor (beta chain). Its antigen is still unknown. Sequencing used immunoSEQ multiplex PCR; TCRdb keeps in-frame clones, though not all of them. The top ten clones hold 0.75% to 0.85% of a sample with over 55,000 clones, roughly 80% of them seen once. The CDR3 spans 16 residues. The ends were cut back, 5 bases at V and 0 bases at J, with 13 bases in the middle. Germline values: CDR1 SGHAT, CDR2 FQNNGV. The data stem from a study of memory CD4+ T cells and cytomegalovirus serostatus. Findings and limits, study-wide: CD4+ memory repertoires contained about two fifths of the roughly 160 reported CMV TCRbeta sequences. The CMV-associated TCR signature appears largely within the CD4+ memory repertoire.

Single viable CD3+CD4+CD8-CD45RO+ cells were sorted as the memory CD4+ T cells. Specimen: memory CD4+ T cells from blood. The V gene is TRBV11-2, the J gene TRBJ1-4; D is ambiguous. This clonotype originated in an adult in good health and CMV-seronegative. This CDR3 is CASSRMARSTNEKLFF. As DNA, the CDR3 is TGTGCCAGCAGCCGGATGGCGCGGTCAACTAATGAAAAACTGTTTTTT.